Below are 8 T cell receptor beta chains sequenced from a single sample in a study of shared clonotypes between healthy human individuals. The data were produced by immunoSEQ multiplex PCR, yet TCRdb's version contains in-frame clones alone and is incomplete. Counted here are some 2,000,000 clones, under 97% occurring once; the ten biggest clones make up around 0.13%. The sequenced material came from naive CD4+ T cells sorted from blood. Documented subset: CD45RA+ positively selected. These receptors came from a young man in good health.

This chain joins TRBV5-1 and TRBJ2-2; 8 bases map to TRBD2. With 4 bases clipped from V and 1 base from J, the junction kept 3 bases outside the gene matches. This CDR3 spans 15 amino acids. Germline CDR1 SGHRS, CDR2 YFSETQ. As DNA, the CDR3 is TGCGCCAGCAGCCCCAGCGGGAGGAACACCGGGGAGCTGTTTTTT. It codes for CASSPSGRNTGELFF.

V usage is TRBV9 and J usage is TRBJ1-2, with D tentatively TRBD1 (5 bases). V was clipped by 6 bases and J by 3 bases, with 18 bases between them. There are 15 residues in the CDR3. Germline CDR1 and CDR2: SGDLS and YYNGEE. CDR3 in DNA: TGTGCCAGCACCGAGGTGGCAGGGTTGGACTATGGCTACACCTTC. Its translation: CASTEVAGLDYGYTF.

V usage is TRBV7-2 and J usage is TRBJ1-2, with 7 bases fitting TRBD1. There are 13 residues in the CDR3. V shed 5 bases, J shed 4 bases, and the junction held 4 bases outside the gene matches. The germline CDR1 and CDR2 sequences are SGHTA and FQGNSA. CDR3 bases: TGTGCCAGCAGCGACAGGGCACTCTATGGCTACACCTTC. Residues: CASSDRALYGYTF. Combining the CDR3 with reference TRBV7-2 and TRBJ1-2 gives the whole variable domain GAGVSQSPSNKVTEKGKDVELRCDPISGHTALYWYRQSLGQGLEFLIYFQGNSAPDKSGLPSDRFSAERTGGSVSTLTIQRTQQEDSAVYLCASSDRALYGYTFGSGTRLTVV.

J is TRBJ1-6 and V is TRBV4-3, with D maybe TRBD1 (6 bases). The CDR3 runs to 17 residues. The germline V and J ends were trimmed by 0 bases and 5 bases, with 14 bases remaining between them. CDR1 LGHNA and CDR2 YSLEER come from the germline V gene. The CDR3 DNA sequence: TGCGCCAGCAGCCAAGAGGACAGCTACTCTGATAATTCACCCCTCCACTTT. This sequence encodes CASSQEDSYSDNSPLHF.

This chain's CDR3 is CASSPELGSYGYTF. The CDR3 DNA is TGTGCCAGCAGCCCCGAGTTGGGGTCCTATGGCTACACCTTC. V is TRBV7-2 and J is TRBJ1-2; D gene unclear. The CDR3 has 14 residues. The germline V gene has CDR1 SGHTA and CDR2 FQGNSA. V was clipped by 5 bases and J by 4 bases, with 14 bases between them.

The J gene is TRBJ1-1, the V gene TRBV11-2; D is undetermined. CDR1 and CDR2 (germline): SGHAT, FQNNGV. The ends were cut back, 2 bases at V and 1 base at J, with 2 bases in the middle. The CDR3 runs to 12 residues. The CDR3 coding sequence is TGTGCCAGCAGCTTATGGAACACTGAAGCTTTCTTT. Protein product: CASSLWNTEAFF.

V is TRBV5-1 and J is TRBJ2-7, with 7 bases that match TRBD2. The CDR3 extends over 14 amino acids. The germline V gene encodes CDR1 SGHRS and CDR2 YFSETQ. With V trimmed by 2 bases and J by 6 bases, 8 bases remained unmatched. The CDR3 reads CASSFEGGSTEQYF. The CDR3 bases are TGCGCCAGCAGCTTTGAGGGAGGGTCCACCGAGCAGTACTTC.

This clone showed up just a few times. The sample holds other DNA sequences that translate to the same CDR3. V is TRBV29-1 and J is TRBJ1-1; tentatively, D is TRBD1 (5 bases). With 3 bases removed from V and 1 base from J, the gap between germline ends came to 6 bases. Germline V gene data show CDR1 as SQVTM and CDR2 as ANQGSEA. The CDR3 is 12 amino acids. CDR3 region: CSVDRENTEAFF. CDR3 bases: TGCAGCGTTGACAGGGAGAACACTGAAGCTTTCTTT.